This TCR beta chain originates from a study of blood T cell repertoires in COVID-19. Cohorts were determined from participant-reported clinical history. The method was immunoSEQ multiplex PCR; TCRdb's version includes in-frame clones alone and lacks a portion of them. The data contain approximately 350,000 clones, roughly nine tenths of them seen just once; the ten biggest clones take up 2.5% to 3%. V lost 5 bases and J 4 bases, leaving 11 bases between the germline ends. The germline V gene has CDR1 MNHEY and CDR2 SMNVEV (reference sequence). This CDR3 has 13 amino acids. This receptor was identified in a woman aged 25 to 39 who had recovered from COVID-19. The chain combines TRBV27 with TRBJ1-1, with a weak D call TRBD1 (6 bases). Material: PBMCs or T cells enriched from blood (not recorded which). The CDR3 loop reads CASSTGTSTEAFF. Here the CDR3 DNA reads TGTGCCAGCAGTACGGGGACATCCACTGAAGCTTTCTTT.